The source of this T cell receptor (beta chain) is a study of Tregs in tolerant kidney transplant recipients. Across the study: Recipients received nonmyeloablative bone marrow transplants from related graft donors, with transient mixed chimerism.

Findings of the study overall: Some patients' samples used different primers over time, so nucleotide sequences weren't comparable.

Between the trimmed V and J ends, which lost 3 bases and 3 bases, there was a span of 12 bases. In germline, CDR1 is GTSNPN, CDR2 SVGIG (reference sequence). The CDR3 loop spans 14 amino acids. Details on this clone: Its antigen is still unknown.

The protocol was immunoSEQ multiplex PCR, while the TCRdb copy is restricted to in-frame clones and leaves out a portion. The table lists about 83,000 clones, around 98% of them singletons. The TCR comes from a human donor who received a combined kidney and bone marrow transplant. The chain uses TRBV30 and TRBJ2-1; weak D call: TRBD1 (5 bases). This specimen consisted of CD4+ T cells from blood, obtained before the transplant. CDR3 sequence: CAWREDRYYNEQFF. CDR3 DNA sequence: TGTGCCTGGAGGGAAGACAGATACTACAATGAGCAGTTCTTC.